These 23 T cell receptor beta chains were sequenced from one sample in a study of T cells expressing NK-cell markers. For each CDR3 protein, TCRdb gives one entry from its re-call of the 5' RACE reads, without DNA. The sample includes about 550,000 distinct CDR3 sequences. Input material: blood T cells: a sorted CD56 or NKG2C T cell subset, CD4+ or CD8+ T cells, or bulk PBMC T cells (not recorded which). The receptors come from a man between 18 and 29 years old in good health.

The chain uses TRBV18 and TRBJ2-1; TCRdb calls TRBD2, which cannot be checked without DNA. CDR3 length: 17 amino acids. In germline, CDR1 is KGHSH, CDR2 LQKENI. The CDR3 is CASSPLSGSASYNEQFF.

The chain has TRBV20-1 and TRBJ2-3; TCRdb's D call, TRBD2, is unchecked because there is no DNA. Germline V CDR1 and CDR2: DFQATT, SNEGSKA (reference sequence). The CDR3 sequence is 17 residues long. This chain's CDR3 is CSARDYSGRGRTDTQYF.

The CDR3 sequence is CASSLGLGAFF. This chain links TRBV12-3 or TRBV12-4 with TRBJ1-1. The CDR3 covers 11 residues.

This rearrangement joins TRBV5-1 to TRBJ2-7; lacking DNA, the TRBD1 call made by TCRdb goes unchecked. This CDR3 is 13 amino acids long. CDR1 SGHRS and CDR2 YFSETQ come from the germline V gene. This CDR3 reads CASSFGGQDEQYF.

The chain has TRBV7-2 and TRBJ2-1; the TRBD1 assignment by TCRdb is unverifiable without DNA. This CDR3 spans 15 amino acids. Germline-derived CDR1 and CDR2 are SGHTA and FQGNSA. The CDR3 protein is CASSPGQGDGDEQFF.

V and J are TRBV13 and TRBJ2-1; TCRdb calls TRBD2, which cannot be checked without DNA. Germline V gives CDR1 PRHDT, CDR2 FYEKMQ (reference sequence). The CDR3 is made up of 14 amino acids. The CDR3 is CASSPGTRVGEQFF.

The rearrangement links TRBV6-5 to TRBJ2-5; lacking DNA, the TRBD1 call made by TCRdb goes unchecked. Germline V gives CDR1 MNHEY, CDR2 SVGAGI. The CDR3 length is 12 residues. CDR3 sequence: CATLGGQETQYF.

The V gene is TRBV20-1, the J gene TRBJ2-6; TCRdb picks TRBD2, but there is no DNA to check that call. From germline, CDR1 is DFQATT and CDR2 SNEGSKA (reference sequence). The CDR3 has 18 amino acids. CDR3 sequence: CSAGRGPIKGSGANVLTF.

This chain uses TRBV20-1 with TRBJ2-7; TCRdb proposes TRBD2, but this gene call is untestable without DNA. This CDR3 region has 13 residues. Germline V CDR1 and CDR2: DFQATT, SNEGSKA (reference sequence). The CDR3 here is CSSGPSHSYEQYF.

The genes are TRBV25-1 and TRBJ2-1; TCRdb selects TRBD1, and the lack of DNA leaves this call unchecked. Germline loops: CDR1 MGHDK, CDR2 SYGVNS. CDR3 length: 13 amino acids. The CDR3 region is CASSATGGNEQFF.

The chain employs TRBV30 and TRBJ2-2; TCRdb's D call of TRBD1 is untestable without DNA. The CDR3 length is 15 residues. Germline CDR1 reads GTSNPN; CDR2 reads SVGIG (reference sequence). The CDR3 reads CAWSLLKGGTGELFF.

The chain has TRBV12-3 or TRBV12-4 and TRBJ2-7; without DNA, the TCRdb call of TRBD2 cannot be checked. The CDR3 is made up of 13 amino acids. The CDR3 is CASSIGLKREQYF.

The chain links TRBV10-3 to TRBJ2-1; TCRdb's D gene call, TRBD1, goes unchecked for lack of DNA. Germline CDR1 reads ENHRY; CDR2 reads SYGVKD. CDR3 length: 14 residues. CDR3 residues: CAISDPGAGNEQFF.

The chain employs TRBV16 and TRBJ2-7; TCRdb indicates TRBD1, and absent DNA this call remains unverified. CDR1 KGHSY and CDR2 FQNENV come from the germline V gene. CDR3 size: 14 residues. The CDR3 sequence is CASSQYRDSYEQYF.

The chain recombines TRBV12-3 or TRBV12-4 with TRBJ2-4; TCRdb gives TRBD1 as the D gene, but with no DNA this cannot be confirmed. This CDR3 has 14 amino acids. The CDR3 loop is CASSFRRPGNIQYF.

The V gene is TRBV11-1, the J gene TRBJ2-5; the TCRdb call, TRBD1, lacks DNA for checking. The CDR3 consists of 14 residues. The germline V gene encodes CDR1 SGHAT and CDR2 FQDESV (reference sequence). The CDR3 sequence: CASSYAGTRETQYF.

V usage is TRBV20-1 and J usage is TRBJ2-1; TCRdb picks TRBD1, but there is no DNA to check that call. The CDR3 runs to 16 residues. Germline loops: CDR1 DFQATT, CDR2 SNEGSKA (reference sequence). CDR3 loop: CSAGPRGQGAYNEQFF.

V usage is TRBV12-3 or TRBV12-4 and J usage is TRBJ2-3; TCRdb calls TRBD2, which cannot be checked without DNA. The CDR3 sequence is 16 residues long. CDR3 sequence: CASSFGRGLSTDTQYF.

The chain is built from TRBV20-1 and TRBJ2-3; TCRdb designates TRBD1, a call that cannot be tested without DNA. The length of the CDR3 is 14 residues. From germline, CDR1 is DFQATT and CDR2 SNEGSKA (reference sequence). This CDR3 is CSATGQGSTDTQYF.

The chain links TRBV29-1 to TRBJ1-5; TCRdb indicates TRBD1, and absent DNA this call remains unverified. The germline V gene encodes CDR1 SQVTM and CDR2 ANQGSEA. CDR3 size: 16 residues. CDR3 loop: CSVVWQGAGSNQPQHF.

This chain uses TRBV7-8 with TRBJ2-1; the D call of TRBD1 rests on TCRdb alone, since no DNA is present to check it. This CDR3 is built from 19 residues. Germline V lookup: CDR1 SGHVS, CDR2 FQNEAQ. The CDR3 spells CASSLSSGRGREVGNEQFF. Full variable domain (rest looked up from reference TRBV7-8 and TRBJ2-1): GAGVSQSPRYKVAKRGQDVALRCDPISGHVSLFWYQQALGQGPEFLTYFQNEAQLDKSGLPSDRFFAERPEGSVSTLKIQRTQQEDSAVYLCASSLSSGRGREVGNEQFFGPGTRLTVL.

This rearrangement joins TRBV4-1 to TRBJ1-2; TCRdb picks TRBD1, but there is no DNA to check that call. This CDR3 contains 16 residues. Germline V lookup: CDR1 MGHRA, CDR2 YSYEKL. CDR3 loop: CASSQGSARQGHGYTF.

This sequence joins TRBV5-6 and TRBJ2-2; TCRdb selects TRBD1, and the lack of DNA leaves this call unchecked. The CDR3 has 14 residues. CDR1 and CDR2 from the germline V gene are SGHDT and YYEEEE. This CDR3 is CASSAGQRTGELFF.